Following are 17 T cell receptor beta chains from one sample sequenced in a study of cytomegalovirus exposure and HLA in healthy donors. Amplification used 60 Vbeta primers and 13 Jbeta primers. Using immunoSEQ multiplex PCR, the repertoire was profiled, and TCRdb retains in-frame clones only, with some absent. The table includes about 43,000 clones, approximately 75% detected once. The sequenced material came from PBMCs. The source is a man under 40 in good health and CMV-seronegative.

This clone was seen just once. The rearrangement uses TRBV14 and TRBJ2-5; 8 nucleotides align to TRBD2. Germline CDR1 reads SGHDN; CDR2 reads FVKESK. J gave up 1 base and V 1 base, and 8 bases lay outside the gene matches. CDR3 length: 17 residues. CDR3 sequence: CASSQVRTSIIQETQYF. CDR3 DNA sequence: TGTGCCAGCAGCCAAGTTCGGACTAGCATCATCCAAGAGACCCAGTACTTC.

This clone was observed once. The V gene is TRBV7-2, the J gene TRBJ2-7; perhaps TRBD1 as D (6 bases). V gave up 4 bases and J gave up 3 bases, with 13 bases separating them. The CDR3 is 14 amino acids. The germline V gene encodes CDR1 SGHTA and CDR2 FQGNSA. CDR3 bases: TGTGCCAGCAGCTCCCAGGGGTTCGGCTACGAGCAGTACTTC. Amino acids: CASSSQGFGYEQYF.

V is TRBV5-6 and J is TRBJ2-7; TRBD2 matches 13 bases. V lost 3 bases and J lost 2; bases outside the gene matches: 14. The CDR3 loop spans 19 amino acids. CDR1 and CDR2 (germline): SGHDT, YYEEEE. CDR3 protein: CASSSVLAGGPLTTYEQYF. In DNA form, the CDR3 reads TGTGCCAGCAGCTCGGTACTAGCGGGAGGGCCCCTTACCACCTACGAGCAGTACTTC.

The V gene is TRBV15, the J gene TRBJ2-7; D is possibly TRBD1 (6 bases). V dropped 0 bases and J dropped 3 bases, with 15 bases sitting between them. This CDR3 has 16 residues. CDR1 is LNHNV and CDR2 is YYDKDF in the germline V gene (reference sequence). CDR3 bases: TGTGCCACCAGCAGAGACAGGGGCGCTTCGGACTACGAGCAGTACTTC. Its protein product is CATSRDRGASDYEQYF.

The rearrangement links TRBV7-9 to TRBJ2-3; TRBD1 is a possible D gene (6 bases). Germline-derived CDR1 and CDR2 are SEHNR and FQNEAQ (reference sequence). The V and J ends lost 2 bases and 0 bases respectively, with 12 bases between them. This CDR3 is 16 amino acids long. The CDR3 nucleotides are TGTGCCAGCAGCTTATCTCTAGGACAGAGCACAGATACGCAGTATTTT. Translating it yields CASSLSLGQSTDTQYF.

This chain links TRBV18 with TRBJ1-4, with 8 bases matching TRBD1. Germline V CDR1 and CDR2: KGHSH, LQKENI. CDR3 length: 14 amino acids. The junction had 4 bases not matched to a gene; V was cut back by 5 bases and J by 5 bases. CDR3 protein: CASSMDRVNEKLFF. The CDR3 DNA sequence: TGTGCCAGCTCAATGGACAGGGTGAATGAAAAACTGTTTTTT.

This sequence joins TRBV2 and TRBJ2-3; no reliable D call. With 6 bases removed from V and 1 base from J, the gap between germline ends came to 14 bases. The germline CDR1 and CDR2 sequences are SNHLY and FYNNEI. CDR3 length: 15 amino acids. The CDR3: CASSGGVIGTDTQYF. The CDR3 DNA reads as TGTGCCAGCAGCGGTGGAGTAATCGGCACAGATACGCAGTATTTT.

The chain couples TRBV18 to TRBJ1-1, with a possible D match to TRBD1 (5 bases). The ends were cut back, 2 bases at V and 6 bases at J, with 13 bases in the middle. Germline loops: CDR1 KGHSH, CDR2 LQKENI. CDR3 size: 14 residues. The CDR3 here is CASSPTAQGAEAFF. CDR3 sequence (DNA): TGTGCCAGCTCACCAACCGCGCAGGGCGCTGAAGCTTTCTTT.

The chain employs TRBV5-4 and TRBJ2-1; 10 nucleotides agree with TRBD2. Germline assignment: CDR1 SGHNT and CDR2 YYREEE (reference sequence). This CDR3 comprises 18 residues. V lost 3 bases to trimming and J lost 5 bases; unmatched junction nucleotides: 14. The CDR3 reads CASSWERELAGSNNEQFF. CDR3 DNA sequence: TGTGCCAGCAGCTGGGAAAGGGAACTAGCGGGATCTAACAATGAGCAGTTCTTC.

V and J are TRBV28 and TRBJ2-7, with 14 bases lining up with TRBD2. The CDR3 sequence is 15 residues long. Looked up from germline, CDR1 is MDHEN and CDR2 is SYDVKM. V was pared by 6 bases and J by 6 bases, with 7 bases of the junction left unmatched. Here the CDR3 reads CASSSGTSGSGEQYF. The DNA of the CDR3 is TGTGCCAGCAGCTCCGGGACTAGCGGGAGTGGCGAGCAGTACTTC.

This clone turned up a few times. The chain couples TRBV30 to TRBJ2-4; 9 positions agree with TRBD2. V gave up 0 bases and J gave up 6 bases; unmatched junction bases: 0. This CDR3 spans 13 amino acids. Germline V gene data show CDR1 as GTSNPN and CDR2 as SVGIG (reference sequence). CDR3 sequence reads: CAWSVSGRNIQYF. The CDR3 DNA reads as TGTGCCTGGAGTGTTAGCGGGAGAAACATTCAGTACTTC.

This clone appeared a single time. The J gene is TRBJ2-3, the V gene TRBV9, with D tentatively TRBD2 (6 bases). The germline gives CDR1 SGDLS, CDR2 YYNGEE. The length of the CDR3 is 14 residues. The V end lost 0 bases, the J end lost 4 bases, and 9 bases lay between the germline ends. The CDR3 coding sequence is TGTGCCAGCAGCGTAGTACTAGCATCAGATACGCAGTATTTT. Protein sequence: CASSVVLASDTQYF.

The rearrangement joins TRBV9 to TRBJ2-1, with D possibly TRBD1 on 7 matching bases. The CDR3 extends over 17 amino acids. Germline CDR1 is SGDLS and CDR2 is YYNGEE. The V and J ends lost 3 bases and 7 bases respectively, with 23 bases between them. The CDR3 DNA reads TGTGCCAGCAGCGGGGAACGCGGGGAGACAGGGAAGAATGAGCAGTTCTTC. Encoded protein: CASSGERGETGKNEQFF.

This sequence joins TRBV29-1 and TRBJ2-5, with 8 bases aligning to TRBD1. The better agreement between TRBJ2-7 and the DNA end casts doubt on the J call. Germline CDR1 SQVTM, CDR2 ANQGSEA. The CDR3 spans 13 residues. CDR3 amino acids: CSVVQGASGEQYF. DNA of the CDR3: TGCAGCGTTGTGCAGGGGGCGAGTGGCGAGCAGTACTTC.

The rearrangement links TRBV7-2 to TRBJ2-2, with TRBD1 matching 7 bases. The CDR3 sequence is 15 residues long. Germline V lookup: CDR1 SGHTA, CDR2 FQGNSA. J gave up 0 bases and V 5 bases, and 3 bases lay outside the gene matches. The CDR3 DNA follows: TGTGCCAGCAGCCGACAGGGCGCGAACACCGGGGAGCTGTTTTTT. It specifies CASSRQGANTGELFF.

The rearrangement uses TRBV7-9 and TRBJ2-5, with 7 bases identical to TRBD2. Gene TRBJ2-7 matches the end of the DNA better, so the J call may be wrong. The V gene's germline CDR1 is SEHNR and CDR2 FQNEAQ (reference sequence). The CDR3 totals 15 residues. This CDR3 reads CASSLEPSGTYEQYF. In DNA form, the CDR3 reads TGTGCCAGCAGCTTAGAGCCTAGCGGCACCTACGAGCAGTACTTC.

The chain is built from TRBV6-6 and TRBJ2-3; 7 bases line up with TRBD2. V shed 5 bases and J 6 bases; nucleotides not matched to a gene: 8. Germline CDR1 MNHNY, CDR2 SVGAGI (reference sequence). CDR3 length: 14 residues. The CDR3 DNA reads TGTGCCAGCAGTGGCCCCACTAGCGCGGATACGCAGTATTTT. This sequence encodes CASSGPTSADTQYF.